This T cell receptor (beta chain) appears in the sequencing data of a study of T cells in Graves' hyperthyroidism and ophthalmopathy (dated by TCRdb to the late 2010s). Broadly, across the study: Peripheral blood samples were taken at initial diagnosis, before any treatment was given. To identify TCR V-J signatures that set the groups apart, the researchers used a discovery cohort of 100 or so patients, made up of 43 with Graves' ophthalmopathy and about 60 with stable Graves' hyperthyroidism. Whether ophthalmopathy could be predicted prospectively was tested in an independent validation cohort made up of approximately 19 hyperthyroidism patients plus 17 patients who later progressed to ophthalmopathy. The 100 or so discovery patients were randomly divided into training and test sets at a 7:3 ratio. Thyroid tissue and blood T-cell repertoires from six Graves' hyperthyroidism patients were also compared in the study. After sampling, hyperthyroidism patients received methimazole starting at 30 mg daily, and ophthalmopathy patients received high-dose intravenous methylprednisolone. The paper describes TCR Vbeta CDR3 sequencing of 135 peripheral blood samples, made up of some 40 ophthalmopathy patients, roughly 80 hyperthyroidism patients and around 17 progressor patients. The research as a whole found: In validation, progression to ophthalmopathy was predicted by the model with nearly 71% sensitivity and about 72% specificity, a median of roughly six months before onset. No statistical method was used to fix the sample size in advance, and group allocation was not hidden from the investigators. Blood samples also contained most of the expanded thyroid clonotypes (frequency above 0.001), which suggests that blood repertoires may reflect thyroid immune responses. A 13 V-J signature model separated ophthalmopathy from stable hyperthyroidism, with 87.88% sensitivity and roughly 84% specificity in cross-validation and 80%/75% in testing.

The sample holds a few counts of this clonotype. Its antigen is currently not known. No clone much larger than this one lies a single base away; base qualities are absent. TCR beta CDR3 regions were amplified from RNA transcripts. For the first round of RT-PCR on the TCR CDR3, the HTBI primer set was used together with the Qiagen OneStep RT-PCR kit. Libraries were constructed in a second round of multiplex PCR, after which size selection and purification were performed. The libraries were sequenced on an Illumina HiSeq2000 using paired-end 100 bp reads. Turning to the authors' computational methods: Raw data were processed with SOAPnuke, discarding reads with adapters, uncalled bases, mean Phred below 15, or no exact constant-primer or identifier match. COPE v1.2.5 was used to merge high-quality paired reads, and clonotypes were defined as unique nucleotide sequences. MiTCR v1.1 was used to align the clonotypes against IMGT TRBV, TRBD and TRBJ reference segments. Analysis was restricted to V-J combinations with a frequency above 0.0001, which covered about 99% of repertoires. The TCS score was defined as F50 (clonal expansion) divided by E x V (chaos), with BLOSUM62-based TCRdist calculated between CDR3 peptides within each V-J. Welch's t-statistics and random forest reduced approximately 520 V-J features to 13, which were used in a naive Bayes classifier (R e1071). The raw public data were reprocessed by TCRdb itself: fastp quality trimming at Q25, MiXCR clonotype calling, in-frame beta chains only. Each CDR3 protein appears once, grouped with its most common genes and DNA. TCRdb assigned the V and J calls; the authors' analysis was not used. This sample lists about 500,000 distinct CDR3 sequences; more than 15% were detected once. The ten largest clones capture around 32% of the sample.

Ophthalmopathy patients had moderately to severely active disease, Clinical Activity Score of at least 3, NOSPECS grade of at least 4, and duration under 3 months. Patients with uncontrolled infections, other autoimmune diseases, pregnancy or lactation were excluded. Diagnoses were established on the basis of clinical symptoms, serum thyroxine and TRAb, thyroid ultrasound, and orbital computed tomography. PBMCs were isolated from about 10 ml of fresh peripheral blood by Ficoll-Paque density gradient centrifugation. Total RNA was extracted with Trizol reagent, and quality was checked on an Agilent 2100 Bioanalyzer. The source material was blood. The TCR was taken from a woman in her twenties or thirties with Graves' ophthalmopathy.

The DNA reads as follows: TGTGCCAGCAGCAATTCAGGATACCAAGAGACCCAGTACTTC. The translation is CASSNSGYQETQYF. The sequence links TRBV7-9 to TRBJ2-5; no D gene is confidently identified. The CDR3 holds 14 amino acids from the cysteine to the phenylalanine. The only DNA kept is the CDR3, 42 bases in frame from the first base. CDR1 and CDR2 are drawn from the germline V gene (reference sequence): SEHNR, FQNEAQ. V is clipped by 5 bases and J by 0 bases, and the sequence between their germline boundaries is 10 bases long.